This T cell receptor beta chain came from a study of blood T cell repertoires in COVID-19 (dated by TCRdb to the early 2020s). Background on the whole study: Samples from collaborators originated in the United States, Italy and Spain and spanned both the acute and convalescent phases of COVID-19. The material from the prospective study consisted of cDNA or gDNA derived from T cells, B-cell-depleted T cells, or PBMCs. The dataset comprised deeply sampled blood TCRbeta repertoires from subjects exposed to, actively infected with, or recovered from COVID-19. The repertoires were released in a freely available public database intended as a resource for research on the immune response to SARS-CoV-2. The samples were drawn from two sources: the first 160 participants of the ongoing ImmuneRACE study, and 950 to 1,500 subjects contributed by 6 global collaborators. Nearly every sample came with metadata listing a de-identified subject ID, COVID-19 status, age in years and sex. Where HLA class I and class II types were available, the types were taken from metadata supplied by the sample provider, not from assay-based typing. Overall study outcomes, separate from this receptor: The amount of clinical and demographic metadata varied by source and participant and was provided uncurated.

To note about this clone: Its antigen target is currently unknown. There are no base qualities to consult, and no much larger clone falls within one base.

Measured from the cysteine to the phenylalanine, the CDR3 is 13 residues long. Only CDR3 DNA is held: 39 bases, read in frame from base 1. In the germline V gene, CDR1 corresponds to MNHEY and CDR2 to SVGAGI. Clipping removes 7 bases from V and 8 bases from J, with 9 as the unmatched junction base count. Participants in the prospective study were enrolled through a virtual design, were aged about 18 to 90 years, and lived in some 24 United States geographic areas. In the prospective study, participants were assigned to cohorts based on the clinical history participants reported in a screening survey and a study questionnaire. Each participant in the prospective study had whole blood, serum and a nasopharyngeal or oropharyngeal swab collected by mobile phlebotomists. Over a roughly 2-month period, participants in the prospective study had the option of providing additional blood draws and questionnaires. Before DNA extraction, prospective study blood samples were shipped either frozen or at room temperature.

TCRbeta CDR3 regions were amplified from genomic DNA by means of the immunoSEQ Assay, a bias-controlled multiplex PCR. Under the source paper's analysis protocol: Nucleated cell counts per sample were estimated from amplification of reference gene primers within the assay. To quantify the absolute abundance of each unique TCRbeta CDR3 rearrangement, sequence reads were collapsed and filtered. For each sample, productive Simpson clonality was calculated as the square root of Simpson's diversity index over productive rearrangements. This is the immuneACCESS table as TCRdb keeps it, with only in-frame sequences that have V and J called. A part of the clones is gone; compared with another copy, unresolved V genes explain less than half, and the rest is unexplained. The DNA gave D and trimming, while V, J and clone size come from that table. The sample table holds about 220,000 clones, of which roughly 89% were seen once. Approximately 2.4% of the sample lies in the top ten.

The sequence derives from a woman in her 30s with acute COVID-19. Sequenced: PBMCs or T cells enriched from blood (not recorded which). The chain couples TRBV6-5 to TRBJ1-2; a stretch of 8 junction bases matches TRBD1. The DNA sequence is as follows: TGTGCCAGCACCAGGGGGCCGGACGGCGGCTACACCTTC. Its protein product is CASTRGPDGGYTF.